These T cell receptor beta chains were read from a single sample in a study of shared clonotypes between healthy human individuals. Data came from immunoSEQ multiplex PCR; TCRdb stores just in-frame clones and leaves some out. This sample has some 2.4 million clones; approximately 93% occur once, and the top ten carry roughly 0.36%. The sequenced material came from naive CD4+ T cells from PBMCs. Every receptor here comes from a man younger than 30 in good health. Some clones in this sample may be carry-over from other donors' samples. Each CDR3 is given with its conserved first and last residue. A D gene is named only where the DNA matches it firmly. Size tells how often a clone was seen (once, few, many) or the class of an expanded clone, and some rows leave it out.

>TRBV5-8|TRBJ1-4|NA|TRBD1
CASSLGDRGNEKLFF
TGTGCCAGCAGCTTAGGCGACAGGGGAAATGAAAAACTGTTTTTT
>TRBV7-2|TRBJ2-1|NA|NA
CASSLVRENRQFF
TGTGCCAGCAGTCTAGTCCGGGAGAACCGGCAGTTCTTC
>TRBV19|TRBJ1-1|NA|NA
CASSIARWGTEAFF
TGTGCCAGTAGTATTGCCCGGTGGGGCACTGAAGCTTTCTTT
>TRBV7-2|TRBJ2-3|NA|TRBD1
CASSLLGTVTDTQYF
TGTGCCAGCAGCTTACTTGGGACAGTCACAGATACGCAGTATTTT
>TRBV7-3|TRBJ2-2|NA|NA
CASSPGHGAVTGELFF
TGTGCCAGCAGCCCCGGCCATGGGGCAGTCACCGGGGAGCTGTTTTTT
>TRBV28|TRBJ2-7|NA|TRBD1
CASSLDRGRGQYF
TGTGCCAGCAGTCTGGACAGGGGGCGCGGGCAGTACTTC
>TRBV28|TRBJ2-7|once|TRBD2
CASREAGGGSEQYF
TGTGCCAGCAGGGAAGCGGGAGGAGGTAGCGAGCAGTACTTC
>TRBV28|TRBJ2-7|NA|NA
CASSFWGYEQYF
TGTGCCAGCAGTTTCTGGGGCTACGAGCAGTACTTC
>TRBV9|TRBJ1-2|once|TRBD1
CASSVGIGFLDRGRGYTF
TGTGCCAGCAGCGTAGGCATTGGATTTTTAGACAGGGGGCGAGGCTACACCTTC
>TRBV5-1|TRBJ1-5|NA|TRBD1
CASSLTGTNQPQHF
TGCGCCAGCAGCCTGACAGGGACAAATCAGCCCCAGCATTTT